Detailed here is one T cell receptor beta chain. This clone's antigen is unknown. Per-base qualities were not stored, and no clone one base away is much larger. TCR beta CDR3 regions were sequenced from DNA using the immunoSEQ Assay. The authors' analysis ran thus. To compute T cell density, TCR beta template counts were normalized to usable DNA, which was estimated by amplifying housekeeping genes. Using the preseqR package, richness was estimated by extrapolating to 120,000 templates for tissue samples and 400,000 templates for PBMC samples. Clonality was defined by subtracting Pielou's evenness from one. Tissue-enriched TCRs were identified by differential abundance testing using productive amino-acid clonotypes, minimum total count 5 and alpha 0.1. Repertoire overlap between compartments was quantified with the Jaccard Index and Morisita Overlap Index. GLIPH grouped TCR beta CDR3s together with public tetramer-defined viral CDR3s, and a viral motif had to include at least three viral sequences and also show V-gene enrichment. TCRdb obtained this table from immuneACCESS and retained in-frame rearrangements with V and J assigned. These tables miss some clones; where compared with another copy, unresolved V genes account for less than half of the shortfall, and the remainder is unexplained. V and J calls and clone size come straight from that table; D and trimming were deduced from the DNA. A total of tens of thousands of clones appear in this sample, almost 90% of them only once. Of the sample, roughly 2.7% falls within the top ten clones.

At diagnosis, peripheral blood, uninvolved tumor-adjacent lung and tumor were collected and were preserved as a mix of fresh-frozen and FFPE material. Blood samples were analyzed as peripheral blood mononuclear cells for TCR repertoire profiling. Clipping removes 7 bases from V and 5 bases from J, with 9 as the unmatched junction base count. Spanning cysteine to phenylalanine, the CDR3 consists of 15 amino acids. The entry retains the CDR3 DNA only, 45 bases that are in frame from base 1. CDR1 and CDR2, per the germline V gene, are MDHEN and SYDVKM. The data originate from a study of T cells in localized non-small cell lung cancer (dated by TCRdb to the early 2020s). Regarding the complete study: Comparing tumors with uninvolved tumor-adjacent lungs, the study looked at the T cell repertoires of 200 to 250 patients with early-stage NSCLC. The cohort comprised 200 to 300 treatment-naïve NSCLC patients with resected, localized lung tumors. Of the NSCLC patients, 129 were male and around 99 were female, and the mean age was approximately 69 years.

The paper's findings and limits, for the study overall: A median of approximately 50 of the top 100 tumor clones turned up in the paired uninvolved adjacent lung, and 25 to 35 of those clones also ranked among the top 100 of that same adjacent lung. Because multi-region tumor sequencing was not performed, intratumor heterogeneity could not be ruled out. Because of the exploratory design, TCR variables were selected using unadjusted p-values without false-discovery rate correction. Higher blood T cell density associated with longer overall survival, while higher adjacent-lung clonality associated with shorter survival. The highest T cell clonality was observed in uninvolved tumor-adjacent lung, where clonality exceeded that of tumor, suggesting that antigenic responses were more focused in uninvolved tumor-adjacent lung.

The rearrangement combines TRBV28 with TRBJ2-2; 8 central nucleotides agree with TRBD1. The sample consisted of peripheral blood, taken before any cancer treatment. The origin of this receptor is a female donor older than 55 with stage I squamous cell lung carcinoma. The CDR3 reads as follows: CASKTGTGLTGELFF. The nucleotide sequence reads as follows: TGTGCCAGCAAGACCGGGACAGGCCTGACCGGGGAGCTGTTTTTT. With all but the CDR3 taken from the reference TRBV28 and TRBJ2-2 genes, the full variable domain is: DVKVTQSSRYLVKRTGEKVFLECVQDMDHENMFWYRQDPGLGLRLIYFSYDVKMKEKGDIPEGYSVSREKKERFSLILESASTNQTSMYLCASKTGTGLTGELFFGEGSRLTVL.